The 7 T cell receptor beta chains below all came from one sample that was sequenced in a study of blood T cells in healthy people across ages (dated by TCRdb to the mid-2010s). Library method: 5' RACE. Sequencing was carried out with an Illumina HiSeq 2500. A second PCR of 7 to 11 cycles was performed with a sample-barcoded 5' primer and a J-beta primer mix. Starting from the raw public reads, TCRdb applied fastp trimming at Q25, assembled clones with MiXCR and retained in-frame beta chains. CDR3 protein sequences are deduplicated, and each keeps its most common genes and DNA. The sample table records around 600,000 distinct CDR3 sequences; around 48% of these occur just once. In total, the top ten clones hold 20% to 25% of the sample. Sequencing was carried out using blood. These TCRs come from a man older than 75 in good health.

This clonotype occurred a few times. This chain uses TRBV6-2 or TRBV6-3 with TRBJ2-6, with D hard to call. V lost 7 bases and J lost 5, with 9 bases in between. Germline values: CDR1 MNHEY, CDR2 SVGEGT. This CDR3 spans 13 amino acids. CDR3 nucleotides: TGTGCCAGCATGGTCCCCCGGGCCAACGTCCTGACTTTC. As protein: CASMVPRANVLTF.

This clonotype was seen a few times. The genes are TRBV5-1 and TRBJ2-5, with D unclear. CDR1 SGHRS and CDR2 YFSETQ come from the germline V gene. The CDR3 contains 13 residues. V was clipped by 4 bases and J by 1 base, with 8 bases between them. The chain's CDR3 is CASSITIQETQYF. The CDR3 coding sequence is TGCGCCAGCAGCATCACTATCCAAGAGACCCAGTACTTC.

The chain employs TRBV14 and TRBJ2-2; D might be TRBD2 (6 bases). Germline V gene lookup returns CDR1 SGHDN and CDR2 FVKESK. The CDR3 consists of 13 residues. V shed 5 bases and J shed 7 bases, with 11 bases lying between them. The CDR3 coding sequence is TGTGCCAGCAGCTTGCGGGGCTTCGGGGAGCTGTTTTTT. It translates to CASSLRGFGELFF.

The V call is TRBV6-5, the J call TRBJ2-5, with D possibly being TRBD1 (6 bases). CDR1 and CDR2 from the germline V gene are MNHEY and SVGAGI. Deletions cut 5 bases from V and 1 base from J, with 11 bases between. This CDR3 has 14 amino acids. The chain's CDR3 is CASSPRQVQETQYF. For the CDR3, the DNA is TGTGCCAGCAGTCCAAGACAGGTCCAAGAGACCCAGTACTTC.

This clonotype was detected only a few times. The chain carries TRBV7-2 and TRBJ1-5; no definite D call. Germline V lookup: CDR1 SGHTA, CDR2 FQGNSA. The CDR3 totals 15 residues. The V and J ends lost 4 bases and 7 bases respectively, with 17 bases between them. The DNA for the CDR3 is TGTGCCAGCAGCTCCGCCCCCGGGTTTCAACAGCCCCAGCATTTT. Its protein product is CASSSAPGFQQPQHF.

This clonotype was picked up a small number of times. V gene TRBV9 combines with J gene TRBJ1-4, with 10 bases aligning to TRBD1. V was clipped by 2 bases and J by 7 bases; unmatched bases: 2. CDR1 and CDR2 from the germline V gene are SGDLS and YYNGEE. This CDR3 region has 14 residues. This CDR3 reads CASSVTGGSEKLFF. For the CDR3, the DNA is TGTGCCAGCAGCGTGACAGGGGGCAGTGAAAAACTGTTTTTT.

This clonotype has ten or more counts. The CDR3 loop reads CASSQDGVAGGETQYF. Here the CDR3 DNA reads TGCGCCAGCAGCCAAGACGGGGTAGCGGGGGGAGAGACCCAGTACTTC. The J gene is TRBJ2-5, the V gene TRBV4-3, with TRBD2 matching 10 bases. With V trimmed by 0 bases and J by 4 bases, 5 bases remained unmatched. Germline CDR1 is LGHNA and CDR2 is YSLEER. CDR3 length: 16 residues.